Presented here are 20 T cell receptor beta chains from one specimen sequenced in a study of shared clonotypes between healthy human individuals. Sequenced by immunoSEQ multiplex PCR; TCRdb stores in-frame clones only, minus some. The table shows roughly 1,600,000 clones, with approximately 98.5% occurring only once. Sequencing was done on a sample of naive CD4+ T cells sorted from blood. Subset specified: CD45RA+ positively selected. The receptor set was obtained from a man aged 30 to 45 in good health.

This clone was recorded only once. The rearrangement links TRBV6-5 to TRBJ2-1; 8 bases are shared with TRBD2. V dropped 4 bases and J dropped 6; count of bases not matched to a gene: 8. CDR1 MNHEY and CDR2 SVGAGI come from the germline V gene. The CDR3 extends over 15 amino acids. The CDR3 bases are TGTGCCAGCAGTTTTGCGCGGGAGGCCCCCAATGAGCAGTTCTTC. It translates to CASSFAREAPNEQFF.

The J gene is TRBJ2-1, the V gene TRBV27; 7 bases fit TRBD2. Per germline, CDR1 MNHEY and CDR2 SMNVEV (reference sequence). V was clipped by 8 bases and J by 3 bases; unmatched bases: 10. There are 15 residues in the CDR3. CDR3 in amino acids: CASGAGLVVYNEQFF. For the CDR3, the DNA is TGTGCCAGCGGAGCCGGACTAGTGGTCTACAATGAGCAGTTCTTC.

The V and J genes are TRBV5-1 and TRBJ2-1; no definite D call. This CDR3 is built from 14 residues. Germline CDR1 is SGHRS and CDR2 is YFSETQ. V was pared by 7 bases and J by 4 bases, with 15 bases between. In DNA form, the CDR3 reads TGCGCCAGCCAGGTTCGGGCGGAATACAATGAGCAGTTCTTC. Translated: CASQVRAEYNEQFF.

The chain carries TRBV15 and TRBJ2-7; D is possibly TRBD1 (5 bases). V lost 1 base and J 3 bases, leaving 16 bases between the germline ends. CDR1 is LNHNV and CDR2 is YYDKDF in the germline V gene (reference sequence). This CDR3 comprises 16 residues. The DNA of the CDR3 is TGTGCCACCAGCAGAGTAGTAGGGGCCGGAAACTACGAGCAGTACTTC. Translated: CATSRVVGAGNYEQYF.

The chain combines TRBV10-1 with TRBJ2-7; D gene unclear. The length of the CDR3 is 13 residues. Germline assignment: CDR1 WNHNN and CDR2 SYGVQD (reference sequence). V dropped 8 bases and J dropped 6 bases, with 17 bases sitting between them. The CDR3 nucleotides read TGCGCCAGCCGCCTGGATCTCAGCTCCGAGCAGTACTTC. Translation: CASRLDLSSEQYF.

The rearrangement links TRBV4-3 to TRBJ1-1, with D maybe TRBD1 (5 bases). The CDR3 has 15 amino acids. Deletions cut 0 bases from V and 1 base from J, with 9 bases between. CDR1 and CDR2 (germline): LGHNA, YSLEER. CDR3 DNA sequence: TGCGCCAGCAGCCAAGATTCAAGGGGGAACACTGAAGCTTTCTTT. Residues: CASSQDSRGNTEAFF.

The rearrangement links TRBV28 to TRBJ2-7; D remains unclear. The CDR3 is 13 residues long. Germline V gives CDR1 MDHEN, CDR2 SYDVKM. Trimming left V 4 bases short and J 0 bases short, with 7 bases between. In DNA, the CDR3 is TGTGCCAGCAGTTCGGCTAGCTCCTACGAGCAGTACTTC. This translates into CASSSASSYEQYF.

The J gene is TRBJ1-2, the V gene TRBV4-3; no clear D gene. The length of the CDR3 is 13 residues. The germline gives CDR1 LGHNA, CDR2 YSLEER. The ends were cut back, 1 base at V and 5 bases at J, with 8 bases in the middle. The CDR3 is CASSQVRDYGYTF. DNA of the CDR3: TGCGCCAGCAGCCAAGTGAGAGATTATGGCTACACCTTC.

The rearrangement joins TRBV5-4 to TRBJ2-3; 11 nucleotides align to TRBD2. The V segment lost 0 bases and the J segment 0 bases; nucleotides outside the gene matches: 6. Looked up from germline, CDR1 is SGHNT and CDR2 is YYREEE (reference sequence). This CDR3 has 18 residues. CDR3 in DNA: TGTGCCAGCAGCTTGGGTAGCGGGAGGGCCCGTAGCACAGATACGCAGTATTTT. This encodes CASSLGSGRARSTDTQYF.

The chain has TRBV28 and TRBJ1-1; D gene unclear. The CDR3 consists of 11 residues. Germline V CDR1 and CDR2: MDHEN, SYDVKM. The germline V and J ends were trimmed by 2 bases and 6 bases, with 4 bases remaining between them. CDR3 sequence (DNA): TGTGCCAGCAGTTTAGGTGCTGAAGCTTTCTTT. Its protein is CASSLGAEAFF. The variable domain in full, completed from reference TRBV28 and TRBJ1-1, reads DVKVTQSSRYLVKRTGEKVFLECVQDMDHENMFWYRQDPGLGLRLIYFSYDVKMKEKGDIPEGYSVSREKKERFSLILESASTNQTSMYLCASSLGAEAFFGQGTRLTVV.

The rearrangement links TRBV5-1 to TRBJ2-1; D may be TRBD1 or TRBD2 (5 bases each). CDR3 length: 16 amino acids. Germline V gene data show CDR1 as SGHRS and CDR2 as YFSETQ. V lost 4 bases and J lost 5, with 19 bases in between. In DNA, the CDR3 is TGCGCCAGCAGCCCGGGACGTAGGGCAGCGGACAATGAGCAGTTCTTC. Its translation is CASSPGRRAADNEQFF.

The chain employs TRBV27 and TRBJ2-7, with 10 bases matching TRBD2. Trimming at V came to 9 bases and at J to 3 bases, leaving 8 bases not matched to a gene. Germline assignment: CDR1 MNHEY and CDR2 SMNVEV (reference sequence). CDR3 length equals 14 residues. DNA of the CDR3: TGTGCCAGTAGACCGGGACTAGCGATCTACGAGCAGTACTTC. Translating it yields CASRPGLAIYEQYF.

The chain is built from TRBV30 and TRBJ2-1; 8 bases line up with TRBD2. CDR1 GTSNPN and CDR2 SVGIG come from the germline V gene (reference sequence). The CDR3 consists of 16 residues. Unmatched junction bases numbered 11, after V lost 0 bases and J lost 7 bases. The CDR3 sequence is CAWSVRLAGPRNEQFF. The CDR3, as DNA: TGTGCCTGGAGTGTAAGGCTAGCGGGCCCAAGGAATGAGCAGTTCTTC.

The chain joins TRBV5-5 to TRBJ1-1; a weak D match, TRBD1 (5 bases). Trimming took 4 bases from V and 4 from J, leaving 14 bases between them. Germline CDR1 is SGHKS and CDR2 is YYEKEE (reference sequence). The CDR3 sequence is 14 residues long. CDR3 loop: CASSLSGLGTEAFF. In DNA form, the CDR3 reads TGTGCCAGCAGCCTATCGGGGCTTGGCACTGAAGCTTTCTTT.

Here the CDR3 DNA reads TGTGCCAGCAGCTACCCTAGCGGGAGCACAGATACGCAGTATTTT. This gives the protein CASSYPSGSTDTQYF. This rearrangement joins TRBV5-6 to TRBJ2-3; 8 bases are shared with TRBD2. After removal of 3 bases from V and 0 bases from J, the junction contained 3 bases not matched to a gene. Per germline, CDR1 SGHDT and CDR2 YYEEEE. The CDR3 has 15 residues.

This clone was seen just once. V is TRBV2 and J is TRBJ2-3, with a weak D call TRBD2 (5 bases). This CDR3 is 14 amino acids long. Between the trimmed V and J ends, which lost 2 bases and 2 bases, there was a span of 8 bases. The germline V gene has CDR1 SNHLY and CDR2 FYNNEI. Here the CDR3 DNA reads TGTGCCAGCAGTGAATCGGACTCCACAGATACGCAGTATTTT. It yields the protein CASSESDSTDTQYF.

The chain joins TRBV18 to TRBJ2-7, with D perhaps TRBD1 (6 bases). The germline V and J ends were trimmed by 2 bases and 1 base, with 12 bases remaining between them. CDR3 length: 15 amino acids. CDR1 KGHSH and CDR2 LQKENI come from the germline V gene. CDR3 in amino acids: CASSPSQGLSYEQYF. The CDR3 region has the DNA TGTGCCAGCTCACCATCGCAGGGGCTATCCTACGAGCAGTACTTC.

On this clone: The sample holds other DNA sequences that translate to the same CDR3. The chain recombines TRBV5-1 with TRBJ2-5, with D unclear. This CDR3 is 11 amino acids long. Trimming took 2 bases from V and 5 from J, leaving 4 bases between them. The germline V gene encodes CDR1 SGHRS and CDR2 YFSETQ. CDR3 DNA: TGCGCCAGCAGCTTAGTTGAGACCCAGTACTTC. It translates to CASSLVETQYF.

V and J are TRBV5-4 and TRBJ2-3; D is possibly TRBD2 (7 bases). The V and J ends lost 4 bases and 1 base respectively, with 13 bases between them. CDR1 is SGHNT and CDR2 is YYREEE in the germline V gene (reference sequence). This CDR3 contains 15 residues. Here the CDR3 DNA reads TGTGCCAGCAGCGGGGGGGCAGGGGGCACAGATACGCAGTATTTT. It codes for CASSGGAGGTDTQYF.

The chain recombines TRBV9 with TRBJ2-3; no definite D call. V dropped 0 bases and J dropped 2 bases, with 10 bases sitting between them. Looked up from germline, CDR1 is SGDLS and CDR2 is YYNGEE. This CDR3 comprises 15 residues. This chain's CDR3 is CASSVEDHPTDTQYF. In nucleotides, the CDR3 is TGTGCCAGCAGCGTAGAGGACCACCCCACAGATACGCAGTATTTT.